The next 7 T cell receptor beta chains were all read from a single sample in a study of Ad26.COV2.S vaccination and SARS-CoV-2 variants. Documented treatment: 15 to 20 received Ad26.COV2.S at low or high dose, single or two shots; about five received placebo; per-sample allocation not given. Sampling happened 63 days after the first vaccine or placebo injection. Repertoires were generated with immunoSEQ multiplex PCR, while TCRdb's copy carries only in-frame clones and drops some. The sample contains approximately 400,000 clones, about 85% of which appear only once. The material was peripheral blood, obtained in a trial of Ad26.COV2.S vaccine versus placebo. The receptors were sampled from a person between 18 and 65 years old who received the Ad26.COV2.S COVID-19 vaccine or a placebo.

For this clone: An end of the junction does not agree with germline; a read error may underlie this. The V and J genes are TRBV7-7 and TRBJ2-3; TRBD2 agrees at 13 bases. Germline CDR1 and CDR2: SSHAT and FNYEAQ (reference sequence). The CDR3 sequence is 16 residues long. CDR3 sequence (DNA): TGTGCTAGCAGCATGGGACTAGCGGGGAGCACAGATACGCAGTATTTT. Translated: CASSMGLAGSTDTQYF.

CDR3 in amino acids: CASSSGPTGGGYGYTF. CDR3 nucleotides: TGTGCCAGCAGTTCCGGTCCGACAGGGGGCGGGTATGGCTACACCTTC. V usage is TRBV28 and J usage is TRBJ1-2; 10 nucleotides align to TRBD1. J lost 5 bases, V lost 4 bases, and 10 bases had no gene match. Looked up from germline, CDR1 is MDHEN and CDR2 is SYDVKM. The CDR3 has 16 residues.

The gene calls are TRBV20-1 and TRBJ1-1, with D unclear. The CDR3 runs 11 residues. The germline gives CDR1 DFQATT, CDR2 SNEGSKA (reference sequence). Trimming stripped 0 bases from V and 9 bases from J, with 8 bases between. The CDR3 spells CSAREPGKAFF. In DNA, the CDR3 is TGCAGTGCTAGAGAACCGGGAAAAGCTTTCTTT.

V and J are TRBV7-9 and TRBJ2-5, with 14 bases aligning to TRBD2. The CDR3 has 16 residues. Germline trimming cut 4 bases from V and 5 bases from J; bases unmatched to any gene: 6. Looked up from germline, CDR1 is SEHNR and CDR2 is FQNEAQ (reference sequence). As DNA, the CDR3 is TGTGCCAGCAGCTACGGGACTAGCGGGAGTTCGGAGACCCAGTACTTC. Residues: CASSYGTSGSSETQYF.

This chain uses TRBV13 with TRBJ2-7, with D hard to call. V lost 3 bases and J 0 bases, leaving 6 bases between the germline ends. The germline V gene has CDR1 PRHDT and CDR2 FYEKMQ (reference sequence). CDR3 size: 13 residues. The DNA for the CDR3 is TGTGCCAGCAGCTTCCGCGCCTCCTACGAGCAGTACTTC. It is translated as CASSFRASYEQYF.

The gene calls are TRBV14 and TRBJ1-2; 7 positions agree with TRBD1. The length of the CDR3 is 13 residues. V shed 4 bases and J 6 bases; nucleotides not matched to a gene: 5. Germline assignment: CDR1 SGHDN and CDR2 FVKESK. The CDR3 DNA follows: TGTGCCAGCAGCCCGAGACAGGGCCATGGCTACACCTTC. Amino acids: CASSPRQGHGYTF. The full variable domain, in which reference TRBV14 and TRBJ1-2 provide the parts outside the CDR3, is EAGVTQFPSHSVIEKGQTVTLRCDPISGHDNLYWYRRVMGKEIKFLLHFVKESKQDESGMPNNRFLAERTGGTYSTLKVQPAELEDSGVYFCASSPRQGHGYTFGSGTRLTVV.

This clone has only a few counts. CDR3 loop: CASSETGFNYGYTF. CDR3 coding DNA: TGCGCCAGCAGCGAGACAGGCTTTAACTATGGCTACACCTTC. The rearrangement links TRBV5-1 to TRBJ1-2, with D perhaps TRBD1 (6 bases). The CDR3 sequence is 14 residues long. Trimming shortened V by 4 bases and J by 1 base, and 11 bases separated the two germline ends. The germline gives CDR1 SGHRS, CDR2 YFSETQ.